This T cell receptor (beta chain) was recovered during a study of multiple sclerosis patients with progressive multifocal leukoencephalopathy (dated by TCRdb to the late 2010s). Looking at the study overall: Peripheral T and B cells were examined in MS patients who went on to develop PML (4 under natalizumab, 1 after alemtuzumab) as well as in treated patients who did not. Two natalizumab-treated patients who later developed PML were followed longitudinally from before therapy through 6 and 12 months to PML onset. The goal was to find JC virus-specific or public T-cell expansions that arose at the time of PML onset.

On this clone itself: Its antigen target is currently unknown. The sample holds no much larger clone one base away, and base qualities are not on file.

The immunoSEQ two-step multiplex PCR at survey-level depth was used to amplify TRB CDR3 regions from genomic DNA. To estimate template counts and remove amplification bias, each PCR was spiked with synthetic inline TR CDR3 controls covering all V-J pairings. Reads were processed so that amplification and sequencing bias were reduced, and quantification was performed against synthetic TR CDR3 analogs. Turning to the authors' computational methods: Raw data were processed in ImmunoSEQ Analyzer, with out-of-frame sequences and CDR3s containing stop codons removed, and genes were named according to IMGT nomenclature. Normalized Shannon entropy, defined as 1 minus Pielou's evenness, was used to summarize repertoire diversity. TRB sequences were treated as identical only when sharing V gene, J gene and CDR3. Public PML clonotypes were defined as CDR3s shared by two or more PML-onset samples but absent from earlier samples, from controls, and from public databases. Skylign with the observed count method was used to analyze CDR3 amino acid composition at each position. TCRdb took over this immuneACCESS table, retaining in-frame rearrangements with V and J assigned. Such tables are incomplete; in checked studies, under half of the missing clones stem from an unresolved V gene, and the remainder is unexplained. The D gene and trimming were derived from the DNA, and the V and J assignments and clone size from that table. Counted in this sample were about 31,000 clones; 87% of them appeared once. The ten largest clones add up to less than 6.5% of the sample.

General conclusions and limits of the study: With only a small, descriptive cohort, it remained unclear whether the findings reflect JC virus infection or general immunocompromise. Only PML patients had TRB clones above 0.5% frequency, but the clones expanded at PML onset were already present before and during natalizumab therapy. Analysis was limited to peripheral blood, even though cerebrospinal fluid or brain lymphocytes might be more informative for natalizumab-associated PML. Lower normalized Shannon entropy suggested less diverse TRB repertoires in most PML patients, whereas the natalizumab-treated controls showed values near 1. No common TRBV or TRBJ gene usage or preferential TRBV-TRBJ pairings were detected when PML developed.

The CDR3 numbers 16 residues from cysteine through phenylalanine. CDR3 DNA is the only sequence kept; it has 48 bases, read in frame from the first base. The germline V gene supplies CDR1 SGHNT and CDR2 YENEEA. The V end loses 3 bases and the J end loses 1 base, and a stretch of 13 bases separates them. What the time point label conveys for this sample: time of PML onset. The sample's treatment or condition, from its label and the paper: on natalizumab therapy at sampling. PML diagnosis was based on clinical and MRI findings and was confirmed by detection of JC virus DNA in cerebrospinal fluid. In the natalizumab-treated patients, PML developed after between roughly 15 and 60 months of natalizumab therapy. Every listed patient had received interferon beta before, and every PML patient was female. Blood samples for T3 were taken at PML onset. Ficoll-Hypaque density gradient centrifugation was used to isolate peripheral blood mononuclear cells.

The sequence was obtained from a woman aged 40 to 50 with progressive multifocal leukoencephalopathy. Here the sequenced sample was PBMCs, taken from a patient treated with natalizumab. Recombination linked TRBV11-3 to TRBJ2-1; the D gene identity is not certain. Read as DNA, the sequence is TGTGCCAGCAGCTTTAAGGCGGCATCATCCTACAATGAGCAGTTCTTC. Translated, this gives CASSFKAASSYNEQFF.